A single sample is the source of the 15 T cell receptor beta chains below, sequenced in a study of cytomegalovirus exposure and HLA in healthy donors. TCRdb keeps only in-frame clones here, not all; method: immunoSEQ multiplex PCR. Found here are fewer than 95,000 clones, 84% of them singletons; the top ten hold over 10%. Sequencing used PBMCs. The receptor set was obtained from a woman younger than 30 in good health and CMV-seropositive.

Comment on this clone: Mismatch with germline at one junction end may stem from a read error. The DNA for the CDR3 is TGTGCCAGCAGTCACTCGATAAGGGGAAACACTGAAGCTTTCTTT. Amino acid sequence: CASSHSIRGNTEAFF. This sequence joins TRBV6-5 and TRBJ1-1; perhaps TRBD1 as D (5 bases). The CDR3 totals 15 residues. Per germline, CDR1 MNHEY and CDR2 SVGAGI.

The chain has TRBV6-5 and TRBJ2-1; D is unclear. This CDR3 region has 13 residues. Germline V lookup: CDR1 MNHEY, CDR2 SVGAGI. With 0 bases removed from V and 4 bases from J, the gap between germline ends came to 4 bases. CDR3 sequence: CASSYSSYNEQFF. CDR3 nucleotides: TGTGCCAGCAGTTACTCGAGTTACAATGAGCAGTTCTTC.

V usage is TRBV29-1 and J usage is TRBJ2-3, with D possibly being TRBD2 (5 bases). CDR1 is SQVTM, CDR2 ANQGSEA, per germline. The ends were cut back, 4 bases at V and 4 bases at J, with 12 bases in the middle. The CDR3 loop spans 13 amino acids. The CDR3 region has the DNA TGCAGCGTTGCCCGTGAGGGTCCAGATACGCAGTATTTT. This gives the protein CSVAREGPDTQYF.

In this sample, this clone turned up once. The chain has TRBV19 and TRBJ2-5; D perhaps matches TRBD2 (7 bases). CDR1 is LNHDA and CDR2 is SQIVND in the germline V gene (reference sequence). The CDR3 runs 14 residues. Trimming stripped 7 bases from V and 5 bases from J, with 17 bases between. In DNA form, the CDR3 reads TGTGCCAGTAAAGGCGGGGGCGCAGCGGAGACCCAGTACTTC. Its translation: CASKGGGAAETQYF.

The chain joins TRBV7-2 to TRBJ1-5, with a possible D match to TRBD1 (6 bases). Trimming took 3 bases from V and 1 from J, leaving 13 bases between them. The germline V gene encodes CDR1 SGHTA and CDR2 FQGNSA. The length of the CDR3 is 16 residues. The CDR3 coding sequence is TGTGCCAGCAGCTTCCGCCGGACAGACAGCAATCAGCCCCAGCATTTT. As protein: CASSFRRTDSNQPQHF.

The chain recombines TRBV27 with TRBJ2-7; 9 positions match TRBD1. The CDR3 runs 14 residues. Germline CDR1 is MNHEY and CDR2 is SMNVEV (reference sequence). V gave up 5 bases and J gave up 6 bases; unmatched junction bases: 8. The CDR3 sequence: CASSKQGARSEQYF. CDR3 coding DNA: TGTGCCAGCAGTAAACAGGGGGCGCGGAGCGAGCAGTACTTC.

CDR3 nucleotides: TGTGCCACCAGCAGACAGAGGGAGAAAGAGCAGTACTTC. Its protein product is CATSRQREKEQYF. This rearrangement joins TRBV15 to TRBJ2-7, with D possibly TRBD2 on 5 matching bases. Germline CDR1 and CDR2: LNHNV and YYDKDF (reference sequence). Deletions cut 2 bases from V and 7 bases from J, with 12 bases between. This CDR3 has 13 amino acids.

The CDR3 is CASSEARPLSWAEAFF. The CDR3 region has the DNA TGTGCCAGCAGTGAAGCGCGGCCGCTTTCATGGGCTGAAGCTTTCTTT. The rearrangement links TRBV6-1 to TRBJ1-1; D is ambiguous. CDR3 length: 16 residues. Germline lookup yields CDR1 MNHNS and CDR2 SASEGT. V was shortened by 0 bases and J by 6 bases, with 17 bases between the two germline ends.

The V gene is TRBV28, the J gene TRBJ1-5; 9 bases align to TRBD1. The CDR3 loop spans 14 amino acids. V lost 7 bases and J lost 7; bases outside the gene matches: 8. From germline, CDR1 is MDHEN and CDR2 SYDVKM. In DNA form, the CDR3 reads TGTGCCAGCACTCTCGGACAGGGGAGCCAGCCCCAGCATTTT. Its protein is CASTLGQGSQPQHF.

V usage is TRBV6-1 and J usage is TRBJ2-3, with 11 positions matching TRBD1. The germline gives CDR1 MNHNS, CDR2 SASEGT. The V segment lost 7 bases and the J segment 5 bases; nucleotides outside the gene matches: 8. The CDR3 has 15 amino acids. The CDR3 coding sequence is TGTGCCAGCACCGAAGGACAGGGGGCGGTAGATACGCAGTATTTT. Its translation is CASTEGQGAVDTQYF.

The genes are TRBV6-1 and TRBJ1-6; D uncertain. The germline gives CDR1 MNHNS, CDR2 SASEGT. The CDR3 covers 14 residues. Trimming shortened V by 3 bases and J by 10 bases, and 13 bases separated the two germline ends. The CDR3 spells CASSEAGRGSPLHF. CDR3 DNA: TGTGCCAGCAGTGAGGCAGGTCGTGGGTCACCCCTCCACTTT.

The chain recombines TRBV28 with TRBJ1-1; possibly TRBD1 for D (5 bases). The V end was cut by 6 bases, the J end by 0 bases, with 11 bases between. Per the germline V gene, CDR1 is MDHEN and CDR2 is SYDVKM. The CDR3 covers 14 residues. The CDR3 DNA reads as TGTGCCAGCAGACTGGGGCAATTGAACACTGAAGCTTTCTTT. It yields the protein CASRLGQLNTEAFF.

V and J are TRBV6-5 and TRBJ1-2, with 8 bases fitting TRBD1. In germline, CDR1 is MNHEY, CDR2 SVGAGI. The CDR3 contains 14 residues. V was clipped by 4 bases and J by 2 bases; unmatched bases: 3. The CDR3 is CASSSQGANYGYTF. The CDR3 DNA reads TGTGCCAGCAGTTCGCAGGGGGCGAACTATGGCTACACCTTC.

The chain recombines TRBV5-1 with TRBJ2-7; 11 bases match TRBD2. V shed 4 bases, J shed 5 bases, and the junction held 5 bases outside the gene matches. This CDR3 is built from 14 residues. In germline, CDR1 is SGHRS, CDR2 YFSETQ. CDR3 amino acids: CASSISGGAHEQYF. The CDR3 coding sequence is TGCGCCAGCAGCATTAGCGGGGGGGCCCACGAGCAGTACTTC.

The chain joins TRBV5-6 to TRBJ1-2; D not resolved. CDR1 is SGHDT and CDR2 is YYEEEE in the germline V gene. V lost 1 base, J lost 8 bases, and 12 bases lay in between. The CDR3 runs to 13 residues. The CDR3 here is CASSLPSAEGYTF. The CDR3 region has the DNA TGTGCCAGCAGCTTGCCCTCGGCGGAGGGCTACACCTTC.